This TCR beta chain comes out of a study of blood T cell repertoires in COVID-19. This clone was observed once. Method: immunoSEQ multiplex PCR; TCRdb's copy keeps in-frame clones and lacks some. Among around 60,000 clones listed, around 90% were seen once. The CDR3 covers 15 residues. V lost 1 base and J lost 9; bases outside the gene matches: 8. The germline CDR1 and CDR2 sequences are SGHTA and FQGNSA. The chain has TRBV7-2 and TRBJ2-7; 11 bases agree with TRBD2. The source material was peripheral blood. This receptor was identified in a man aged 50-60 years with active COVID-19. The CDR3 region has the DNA TGTGCCAGCAGCTTAGGGACTAGCGGGTCAACAGGGCAGTACTTC. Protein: CASSLGTSGSTGQYF.